Listed below are T cell receptor beta chains from one sample, sequenced in a study of Tregs in tolerant kidney transplant recipients. Libraries were prepared by immunoSEQ multiplex PCR; TCRdb keeps only in-frame clonotypes and omits some of them. Here the sample spans around 64,000 clones, around 87% being singletons. The sample here was CD4+ T cells from blood (PBMCs), taken 6 months after the transplant. The source is a human patient who received a combined kidney and bone marrow transplant. A share of the T cells may be of graft donor origin. CDR3s include the opening cysteine and the closing phenylalanine or tryptophan. A D gene is named only where the DNA matches it firmly. Clone size is stated in some rows and not others, as once, few, many or a class when expanded.

>TRBD1|15|NA|TRBV7-3|TRBJ2-2
CASSLGTGTTGELFF
TGTGCCAGCAGCCTAGGGACAGGGACCACCGGGGAGCTGTTTTTT
>TRBD1|15|once|TRBV5-1|TRBJ2-2
CASSFDRANTGELFF
TGCGCCAGCAGCTTCGACAGGGCGAACACCGGGGAGCTGTTTTTT
>NA|14|NA|TRBV4-3|TRBJ1-5
CASSQSFGNQPQHF
TGCGCCAGCAGCCAAAGCTTCGGCAATCAGCCCCAGCATTTT
>NA|14|few|TRBV7-9|TRBJ1-1
CASSGPGGVSEAFF
TGTGCCAGCAGCGGTCCGGGGGGAGTTTCTGAAGCTTTCTTT
>TRBD1|17|NA|TRBV27|TRBJ1-6
CASRSPGQGPYNSPLHF
TGTGCCAGCAGATCTCCGGGACAGGGCCCCTATAATTCACCCCTCCACTTT
>NA|12|NA|TRBV9|TRBJ2-2
CASSTRTGELFF
TGTGCCAGCAGCACCCGGACCGGGGAGCTGTTTTTT
>NA|15|NA|TRBV18|TRBJ1-4
CASSPLSGVDEKLFF
TGTGCCAGCTCACCACTCTCCGGGGTTGATGAAAAACTGTTTTTT
>NA|12|NA|TRBV30|TRBJ2-7
CAWRETVHEQYF
TGTGCCTGGAGAGAGACAGTCCACGAGCAGTACTTC
>TRBD1|13|NA|TRBV6-1|TRBJ1-5
CASRDRGSQPQHF
TGTGCCAGCAGGGACAGGGGTAGTCAGCCCCAGCATTTT
>NA|14|few|TRBV5-1|TRBJ1-3
CASSLDSSGNTIYF
TGCGCCAGCAGCTTGGACAGCTCTGGAAACACCATATATTTT
>TRBD1|18|NA|TRBV27|TRBJ2-1
CASSFKFLVAQGAGEQFF
TGTGCCAGCAGCTTTAAGTTTCTTGTAGCTCAGGGGGCAGGGGAGCAGTTCTTC
>TRBD2|14|few|TRBV28|TRBJ2-4
CASSQTGTRNIQYF
TGTGCCAGCAGTCAGACCGGGACTAGGAACATTCAGTACTTC
>TRBD1|14|NA|TRBV11-2|TRBJ1-2
CASSITGGIRGYTF
TGTGCCAGCAGCATTACAGGGGGCATTCGTGGCTACACCTTC
>TRBD1|14|NA|TRBV19|TRBJ2-7
CASSIQDRDYEQYF
TGTGCCAGTAGTATCCAAGACAGGGACTACGAGCAGTACTTC
>NA|14|once|TRBV19|TRBJ1-2
CASSFLQGGIGYTF
TGTGCCAGTTCCTTCTTACAGGGAGGGATTGGCTACACCTTC
>TRBD2|14|NA|TRBV7-3|TRBJ2-1
CASRYDSGRSEQFF
TGTGCCAGCAGGTACGATAGCGGGAGATCTGAGCAGTTCTTC
>TRBD1|14|once|TRBV6-5|TRBJ1-4
CASSWTGLGEKLFF
TGTGCCAGCAGTTGGACAGGGTTAGGTGAAAAACTGTTTTTT
>NA|13|NA|TRBV2|TRBJ1-1
CASSGGGRVEAFF
TGTGCCAGCAGTGGGGGAGGGAGGGTTGAAGCTTTCTTT